The TCR beta chain under discussion was sequenced for a study of HIV-infected children after antiretroviral therapy interruption. Whole-study findings and limits: By the end of treatment interruption, naive CD4+ clonality (Gini) increased.

Treatment specified: PENTA 11 planned treatment interruption arm or continuous ART arm. From thawed PBMCs, naive CD4+ CD45RA+ CD45RO- T cells were sorted. A 3' RACE protocol on RNA, with unique molecular identifiers, produced the TCR library. Using its own MiXCR run on the 3' RACE reads, TCRdb lists one record per CDR3 protein. Of approximately 89,000 distinct CDR3 sequences in the sample, less than 7% are singletons; the top ten hold roughly 1%. This clonotype was counted at least ten times. The antigen is unknown. V lost 6 bases to trimming and J lost 7 bases; unmatched junction nucleotides: 9. Germline-derived CDR1 and CDR2 are ENHRY and SYGVKD. The CDR3 is 14 amino acids.

This receptor was identified in a pool of human donors with HIV. This material consisted of CD45RA+ CD4+ T cells from PBMCs, pooled from several time points, taken from a donor given antiretroviral therapy, either interrupted or continuous. Sample subset: naive CD4+ CD45RA+ CD45RO- T cells. The gene calls are TRBV10-3 and TRBJ2-7, with 10 bases matching TRBD2. This chain's CDR3 is CAIRASGSKREQYF. In nucleotides, the CDR3 is TGTGCCATCAGGGCTAGCGGGAGCAAGCGGGAGCAGTACTTC.